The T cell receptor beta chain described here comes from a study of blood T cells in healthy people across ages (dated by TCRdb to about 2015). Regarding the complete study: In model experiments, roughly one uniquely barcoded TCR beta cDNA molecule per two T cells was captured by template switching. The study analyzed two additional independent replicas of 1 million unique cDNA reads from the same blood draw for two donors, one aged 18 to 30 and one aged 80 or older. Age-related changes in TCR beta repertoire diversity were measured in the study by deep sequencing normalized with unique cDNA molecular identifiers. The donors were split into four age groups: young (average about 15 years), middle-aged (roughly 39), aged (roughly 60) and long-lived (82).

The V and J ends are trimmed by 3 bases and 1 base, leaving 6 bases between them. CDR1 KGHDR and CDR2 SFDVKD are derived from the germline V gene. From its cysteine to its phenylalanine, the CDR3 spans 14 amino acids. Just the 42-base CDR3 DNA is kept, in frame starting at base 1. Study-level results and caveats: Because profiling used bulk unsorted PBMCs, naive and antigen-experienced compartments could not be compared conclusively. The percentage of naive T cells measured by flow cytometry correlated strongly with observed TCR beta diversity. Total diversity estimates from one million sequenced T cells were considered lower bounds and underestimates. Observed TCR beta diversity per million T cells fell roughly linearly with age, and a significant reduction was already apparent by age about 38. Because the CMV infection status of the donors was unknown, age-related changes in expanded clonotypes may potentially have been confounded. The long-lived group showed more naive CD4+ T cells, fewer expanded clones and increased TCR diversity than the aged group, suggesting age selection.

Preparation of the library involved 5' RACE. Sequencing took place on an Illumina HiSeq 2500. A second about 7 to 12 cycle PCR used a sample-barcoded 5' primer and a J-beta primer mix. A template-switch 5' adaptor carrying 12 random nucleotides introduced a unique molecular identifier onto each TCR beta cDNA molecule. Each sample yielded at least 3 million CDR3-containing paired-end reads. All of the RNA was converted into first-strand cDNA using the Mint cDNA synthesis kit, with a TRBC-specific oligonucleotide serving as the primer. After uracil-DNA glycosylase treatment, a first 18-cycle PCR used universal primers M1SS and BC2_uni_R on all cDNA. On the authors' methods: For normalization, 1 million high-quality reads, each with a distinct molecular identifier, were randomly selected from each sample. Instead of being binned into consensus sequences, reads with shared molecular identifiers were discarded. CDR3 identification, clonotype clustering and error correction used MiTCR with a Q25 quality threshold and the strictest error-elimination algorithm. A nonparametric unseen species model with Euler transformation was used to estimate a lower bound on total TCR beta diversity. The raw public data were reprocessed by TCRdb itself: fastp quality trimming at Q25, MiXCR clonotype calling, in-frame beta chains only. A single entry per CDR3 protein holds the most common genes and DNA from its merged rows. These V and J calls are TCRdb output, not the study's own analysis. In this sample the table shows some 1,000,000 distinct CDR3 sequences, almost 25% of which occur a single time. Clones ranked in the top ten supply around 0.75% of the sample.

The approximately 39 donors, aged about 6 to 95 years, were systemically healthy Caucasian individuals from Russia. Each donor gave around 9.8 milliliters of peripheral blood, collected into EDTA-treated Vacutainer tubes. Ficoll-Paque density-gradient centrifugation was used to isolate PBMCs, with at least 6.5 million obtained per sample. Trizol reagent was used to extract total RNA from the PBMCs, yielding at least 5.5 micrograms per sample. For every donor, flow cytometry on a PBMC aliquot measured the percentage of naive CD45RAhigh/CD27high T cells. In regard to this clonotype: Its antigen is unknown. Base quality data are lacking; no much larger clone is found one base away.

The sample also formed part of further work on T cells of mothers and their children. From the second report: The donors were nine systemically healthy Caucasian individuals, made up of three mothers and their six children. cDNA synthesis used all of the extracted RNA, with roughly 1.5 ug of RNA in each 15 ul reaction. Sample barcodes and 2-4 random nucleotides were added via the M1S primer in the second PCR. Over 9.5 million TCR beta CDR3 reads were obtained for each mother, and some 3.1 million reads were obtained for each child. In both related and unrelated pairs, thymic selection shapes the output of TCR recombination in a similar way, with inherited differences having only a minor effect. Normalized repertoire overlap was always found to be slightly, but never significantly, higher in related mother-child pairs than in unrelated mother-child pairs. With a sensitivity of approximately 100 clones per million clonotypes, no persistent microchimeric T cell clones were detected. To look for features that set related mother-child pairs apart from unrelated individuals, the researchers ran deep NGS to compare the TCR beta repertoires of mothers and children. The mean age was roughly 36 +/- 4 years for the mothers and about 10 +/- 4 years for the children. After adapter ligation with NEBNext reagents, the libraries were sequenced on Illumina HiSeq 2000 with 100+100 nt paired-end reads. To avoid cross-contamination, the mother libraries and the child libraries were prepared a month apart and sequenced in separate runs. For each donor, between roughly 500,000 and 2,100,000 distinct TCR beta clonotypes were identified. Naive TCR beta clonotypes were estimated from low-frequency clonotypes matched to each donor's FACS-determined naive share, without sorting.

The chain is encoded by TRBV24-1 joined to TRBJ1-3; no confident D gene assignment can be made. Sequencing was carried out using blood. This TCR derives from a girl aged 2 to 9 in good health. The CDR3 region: CATSDPSSGNTIYF. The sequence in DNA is TGTGCCACCAGTGATCCAAGTTCTGGAAACACCATATATTTT.